Below, 20 T cell receptor beta chains from the same sample are listed, as sequenced in a study of shared clonotypes between healthy human individuals. CD45RO negativity and positive selection for CCR7 defined naive CD8 cells, a population that excluded terminally differentiated effector memory CD45RA+ cells. Measured with immunoSEQ multiplex PCR; TCRdb has only the in-frame clones, and not every one. The sample comprises around 2,000,000 clones, approximately 94% of which are singletons, and 1.5% to 2% rests with the top ten. Sequencing was performed on naive CD8+ T cells from PBMCs. These receptors were collected from a man aged 18 to 29 in good health. Some clones in this sample may be carry-over from other donors' samples.

This clone was recorded a few times. This chain joins TRBV14 and TRBJ1-1; D uncertain. The CDR3 has 13 amino acids. The V and J ends lost 0 bases and 5 bases respectively, with 7 bases between them. Germline-derived CDR1 and CDR2 are SGHDN and FVKESK. The CDR3: CASSQDTATEAFF. The CDR3 DNA reads as TGTGCCAGCAGCCAAGATACCGCGACTGAAGCTTTCTTT.

The V gene is TRBV5-4, the J gene TRBJ2-1; 9 bases line up with TRBD1. Germline assignment: CDR1 SGHNT and CDR2 YYREEE (reference sequence). J lost 6 bases, V lost 5 bases, and 6 bases had no gene match. The CDR3 has 14 residues. This chain's CDR3 is CASREGTGFNEQFF. The CDR3 region has the DNA TGTGCCAGCAGAGAAGGGACAGGGTTCAATGAGCAGTTCTTC.

As for this clone: In the same sample, other DNA sequences code for this CDR3. The chain couples TRBV29-1 to TRBJ2-3, with 14 bases identical to TRBD2. V was pared by 7 bases and J by 3 bases, with 0 bases of the junction left unmatched. The CDR3 is made up of 13 amino acids. From germline, CDR1 is SQVTM and CDR2 ANQGSEA. This CDR3 reads CSGLAGGTDTQYF. The CDR3 nucleotides read TGCAGCGGACTAGCGGGGGGGACAGATACGCAGTATTTT.

This sequence joins TRBV5-1 and TRBJ1-5; 9 positions match TRBD1. The junction had 3 bases not matched to a gene; V was cut back by 1 base and J by 4 bases. The CDR3 contains 15 residues. Germline V gene data show CDR1 as SGHRS and CDR2 as YFSETQ. For the CDR3, the DNA is TGCGCCAGCAGCTTGTCCGGACAGGGGAATCAGCCCCAGCATTTT. This translates into CASSLSGQGNQPQHF.

This clone was found once. V usage is TRBV29-1 and J usage is TRBJ2-3, with D perhaps TRBD1 (5 bases). The CDR3 has 15 residues. Trimming removed 8 bases from V and 3 bases from J, with 21 bases in between. The germline V gene has CDR1 SQVTM and CDR2 ANQGSEA. CDR3 in amino acids: CSHDVTGYSTDTQYF. The DNA for the CDR3 is TGCAGCCATGATGTCACAGGTTATTCTACAGATACGCAGTATTTT.

This chain joins TRBV5-1 and TRBJ2-3; TRBD2 is a possible D gene (6 bases). Trimming pared 0 bases from V and 3 bases from J, leaving 20 bases between. CDR3 length: 18 residues. Germline V gene lookup returns CDR1 SGHRS and CDR2 YFSETQ. CDR3 region: CASSLVIRREGVTDTQYF. DNA of the CDR3: TGCGCCAGCAGCTTGGTTATTAGGCGGGAAGGAGTTACAGATACGCAGTATTTT.

Notes on this clone: The sample contains more than one DNA sequence encoding this CDR3. This chain connects TRBV19 to TRBJ2-1; no reliable D call. Germline V gene sequence: CDR1 LNHDA, CDR2 SQIVND (reference sequence). V lost 3 bases and J lost 5, with 5 bases in between. This CDR3 region has 12 residues. Here the CDR3 reads CASSIWDNEQFF. The CDR3 DNA sequence: TGTGCCAGTAGTATCTGGGACAATGAGCAGTTCTTC.

The J gene is TRBJ2-1, the V gene TRBV19; a weak D match, TRBD2 (6 bases). Germline V CDR1 and CDR2: LNHDA, SQIVND (reference sequence). Trimming took 3 bases from V and 7 from J, leaving 13 bases between them. The CDR3 spans 14 residues. CDR3: CASSIWGRRNEQFF. The DNA of the CDR3 is TGTGCCAGTAGTATTTGGGGGAGGAGGAATGAGCAGTTCTTC.

This chain joins TRBV15 and TRBJ1-4, with 7 bases matching TRBD1. Trimming at V came to 2 bases and at J to 0 bases, leaving 3 bases not matched to a gene. CDR1 and CDR2 from the germline V gene are LNHNV and YYDKDF (reference sequence). CDR3 size: 16 residues. The CDR3 region is CATSRQGGSTNEKLFF. The CDR3 DNA follows: TGTGCCACCAGCAGACAGGGGGGATCAACTAATGAAAAACTGTTTTTT.

This clone was detected only a few times. Additional DNA sequences in this sample encode the identical CDR3. The rearrangement joins TRBV7-9 to TRBJ1-5; tentative D call: TRBD1 (5 bases). CDR3 length: 14 residues. Germline lookup yields CDR1 SEHNR and CDR2 FQNEAQ (reference sequence). The V end was cut by 4 bases, the J end by 4 bases, with 11 bases between. The CDR3 sequence: CASSSGGGNQPQHF. The CDR3 region has the DNA TGTGCCAGCAGCTCGGGGGGAGGGAATCAGCCCCAGCATTTT.

CDR3 residues: CASSYMGESSYNEQFF. The CDR3 DNA is TGTGCCAGCAGCTATATGGGGGAAAGCTCCTACAATGAGCAGTTCTTC. V is TRBV13 and J is TRBJ2-1, with D tentatively TRBD1 or TRBD2 (5 bases each). CDR1 is PRHDT, CDR2 FYEKMQ, per germline (reference sequence). The CDR3 totals 16 residues. Trimming cost V 4 bases and J 0 bases, with 13 bases left between them.

The chain has TRBV9 and TRBJ2-7; TRBD1 matches at 8 bases. This CDR3 contains 13 residues. CDR1 is SGDLS and CDR2 is YYNGEE in the germline V gene. Germline trimming cut 0 bases from V and 7 bases from J; bases unmatched to any gene: 3. DNA for the CDR3: TGTGCCAGCAGCGTAGTTACAGGGGGAGAGCAGTACTTC. Residues: CASSVVTGGEQYF.

The rearrangement joins TRBV19 to TRBJ2-1, with 8 nucleotides matching TRBD1. Germline CDR1 is LNHDA and CDR2 is SQIVND (reference sequence). J gave up 1 base and V 2 bases, and 7 bases lay outside the gene matches. CDR3 length: 17 amino acids. This chain's CDR3 is CASSITMDRASYNEQFF. The CDR3 DNA follows: TGTGCCAGTAGTATAACGATGGACAGGGCGTCCTACAATGAGCAGTTCTTC.

V gene TRBV19 combines with J gene TRBJ1-2, with 7 bases matching TRBD1. V was clipped by 3 bases and J by 4 bases; unmatched bases: 11. Germline-derived CDR1 and CDR2 are LNHDA and SQIVND (reference sequence). This CDR3 spans 16 amino acids. DNA for the CDR3: TGTGCCAGTAGTATTGATCCCCGGGACAGTTCCTATGGCTACACCTTC. Its protein product is CASSIDPRDSSYGYTF. Full variable domain (remainder filled in from reference TRBV19 and TRBJ1-2): DGGITQSPKYLFRKEGQNVTLSCEQNLNHDAMYWYRQDPGQGLRLIYYSQIVNDFQKGDIAEGYSVSREKKESFPLTVTSAQKNPTAFYLCASSIDPRDSSYGYTFGSGTRLTVV.

This clone came up once. The V and J genes are TRBV7-9 and TRBJ2-2; 11 bases are a match to TRBD2. The CDR3 is 16 residues long. V dropped 5 bases and J dropped 5; count of bases not matched to a gene: 7. Germline assignment: CDR1 SEHNR and CDR2 FQNEAQ (reference sequence). Written as DNA, the CDR3 is TGTGCCAGCAGCACTACTAGCGGGAGAATTACCGGGGAGCTGTTTTTT. Amino acid sequence: CASSTTSGRITGELFF.

V is TRBV7-7 and J is TRBJ2-7; either TRBD1 or TRBD2 may fit D (5 bases each). Germline CDR1 is SSHAT and CDR2 is FNYEAQ (reference sequence). Trimming took off 5 bases at V and 5 bases at J, with 13 bases between the two ends. The CDR3 sequence is 13 residues long. The CDR3 is CASSHGARHEQYF. The CDR3 DNA is TGTGCCAGCAGCCACGGGGCGAGGCACGAGCAGTACTTC. Variable domain in full (rest from reference TRBV7-7 and TRBJ2-7): GAGVSQSPRYKVTKRGQDVTLRCDPISSHATLYWYQQALGQGPEFLTYFNYEAQPDKSGLPSDRFSAERPEGSISTLTIQRTEQRDSAMYRCASSHGARHEQYFGPGTRLTVT.

V usage is TRBV9 and J usage is TRBJ2-5; D possibly corresponds to TRBD1 (6 bases). In germline, CDR1 is SGDLS, CDR2 YYNGEE. The CDR3 runs to 15 residues. The ends were cut back, 0 bases at V and 2 bases at J, with 11 bases in the middle. The CDR3 is CASSVVSRGQETQYF. The CDR3 nucleotides are TGTGCCAGCAGCGTAGTTTCCAGGGGACAAGAGACCCAGTACTTC.

This sequence joins TRBV20-1 and TRBJ2-7; D possibly matches TRBD1 or TRBD2 (7 bases each). CDR3 length equals 11 residues. Trimming shortened V by 6 bases and J by 7 bases, and 13 bases separated the two germline ends. Germline V gives CDR1 DFQATT, CDR2 SNEGSKA (reference sequence). Here the CDR3 reads CSAVRGGEQYF. The DNA of the CDR3 is TGCAGTGCGGTCAGGGGGGGTGAGCAGTACTTC.

The chain recombines TRBV7-9 with TRBJ2-4; D is ambiguous. In germline, CDR1 is SEHNR, CDR2 FQNEAQ (reference sequence). Trimming stripped 3 bases from V and 7 bases from J, with 13 bases between. CDR3 size: 14 residues. The CDR3: CASSFFGFSNIQYF. The CDR3, as DNA: TGTGCCAGCAGCTTCTTCGGTTTTTCGAACATTCAGTACTTC.

This clone appeared once. The rearrangement links TRBV29-1 to TRBJ2-7; the D call may be TRBD1 or TRBD2 (5 bases each). Germline CDR1 reads SQVTM; CDR2 reads ANQGSEA. The length of the CDR3 is 11 residues. V lost 6 bases and J lost 5, with 11 bases in between. CDR3 residues: CSVTGTHEQYF. The CDR3 DNA reads as TGCAGCGTCACCGGGACCCACGAGCAGTACTTC.